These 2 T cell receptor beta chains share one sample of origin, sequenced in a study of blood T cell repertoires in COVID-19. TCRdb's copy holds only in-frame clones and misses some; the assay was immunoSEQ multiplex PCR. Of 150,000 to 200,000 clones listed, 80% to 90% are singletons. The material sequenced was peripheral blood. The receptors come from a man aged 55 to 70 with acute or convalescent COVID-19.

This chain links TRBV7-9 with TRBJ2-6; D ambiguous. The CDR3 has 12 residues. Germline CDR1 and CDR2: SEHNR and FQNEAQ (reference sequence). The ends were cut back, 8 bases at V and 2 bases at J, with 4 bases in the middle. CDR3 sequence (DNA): TGTGCCAGCCAGGCTGGGGCCAACGTCCTGACTTTC. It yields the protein CASQAGANVLTF. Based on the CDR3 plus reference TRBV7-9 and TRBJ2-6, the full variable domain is DTGVSQNPRHKITKRGQNVTFRCDPISEHNRLYWYRQTLGQGPEFLTYFQNEAQLEKSRLLSDRFSAERPKGSFSTLEIQRTEQGDSAMYLCASQAGANVLTFGAGSRLTVL.

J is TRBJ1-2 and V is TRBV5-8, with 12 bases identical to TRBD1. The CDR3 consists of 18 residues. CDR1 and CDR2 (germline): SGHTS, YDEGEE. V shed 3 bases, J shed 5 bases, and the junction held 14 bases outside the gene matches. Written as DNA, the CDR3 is TGTGCCAGCAGCTCGTTCAAACAGTTGGGACAGGGGGCTTATGGCTACACCTTC. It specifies CASSSFKQLGQGAYGYTF.